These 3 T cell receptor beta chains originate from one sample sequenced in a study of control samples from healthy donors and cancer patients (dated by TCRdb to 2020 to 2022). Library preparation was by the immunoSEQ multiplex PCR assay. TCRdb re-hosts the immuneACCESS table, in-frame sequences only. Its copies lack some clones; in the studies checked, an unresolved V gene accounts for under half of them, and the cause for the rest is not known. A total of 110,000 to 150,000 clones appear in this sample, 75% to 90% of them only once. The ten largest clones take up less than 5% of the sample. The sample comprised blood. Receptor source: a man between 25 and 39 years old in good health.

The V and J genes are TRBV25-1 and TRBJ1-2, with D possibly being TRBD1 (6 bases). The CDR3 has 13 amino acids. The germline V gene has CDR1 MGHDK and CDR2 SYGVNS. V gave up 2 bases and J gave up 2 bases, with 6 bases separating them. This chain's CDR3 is CASSETGNYGYTF. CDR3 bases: TGTGCCAGCAGTGAAACAGGGAACTATGGCTACACCTTC.

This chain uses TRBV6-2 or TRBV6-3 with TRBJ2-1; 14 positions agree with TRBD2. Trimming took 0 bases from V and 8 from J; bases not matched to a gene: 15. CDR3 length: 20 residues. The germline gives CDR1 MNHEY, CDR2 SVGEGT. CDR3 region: CASSYSIRRGTSGSGDEQFF. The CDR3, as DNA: TGTGCCAGCAGTTACTCAATTCGTCGGGGGACTAGCGGGAGTGGGGATGAGCAGTTCTTC.

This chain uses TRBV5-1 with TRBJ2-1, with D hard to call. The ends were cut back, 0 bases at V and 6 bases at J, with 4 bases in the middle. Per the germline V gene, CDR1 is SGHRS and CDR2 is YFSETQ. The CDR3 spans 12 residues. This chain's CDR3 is CASSLEGNEQFF. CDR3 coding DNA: TGCGCCAGCAGCTTGGAGGGCAATGAGCAGTTCTTC. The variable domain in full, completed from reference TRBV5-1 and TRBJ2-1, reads KAGVTQTPRYLIKTRGQQVTLSCSPISGHRSVSWYQQTPGQGLQFLFEYFSETQRNKGNFPGRFSGRQFSNSRSEMNVSTLELGDSALYLCASSLEGNEQFFGPGTRLTVL.